This T cell receptor (beta chain) is drawn from a study of shared clonotypes between healthy human individuals. General observations from the study: Memory subsets had estimated richness that was generally smaller than that of naive subsets. Generation probability values for non-shared clonotypes were lower than those for clonotypes shared by all four donors.

The V end lost 3 bases, the J end lost 14 bases, and 11 bases lay between the germline ends. Germline CDR1 reads DFQATT; CDR2 reads SNEGSKA (reference sequence). There are 11 residues in the CDR3. Every donor was a Caucasian adult from Nashville, Tennessee. Concerning this clone: Antigen: not known.

Replicate PCRs for sorted subsets used approximately 220 ng DNA; this equaled 25,000 to 30,000 T cell genomes. Clones were sequenced by immunoSEQ multiplex PCR, and TCRdb holds only the in-frame ones, with some missing. The data hold about 530,000 clones, with less than 96% observed a single time. Sequenced sample: naive CD4+ T cells sorted from blood. Subset in this sample: CD45RA+ positively selected. The source of this sequence is a woman in her twenties or thirties in good health. The chain carries TRBV20-1 and TRBJ1-6, with D hard to call. CDR3: CSASKVKALHF. CDR3 DNA: TGCAGTGCTAGCAAGGTGAAGGCCCTCCACTTT.